This T cell receptor (beta chain) was sequenced during a study of T cell repertoires in ileal Crohn's disease. In this sample, this clone turned up once. The CDR3 spans 18 residues. V gave up 1 base and J gave up 5 bases; unmatched junction bases: 16. The germline V gene encodes CDR1 LNHDA and CDR2 SQIVND (reference sequence). Time point given: neoterminal ileum biopsy at postoperative endoscopy, about 6 months after surgery. The data were produced by immunoSEQ multiplex PCR, yet TCRdb's version contains in-frame clones alone and is incomplete. The repertoire consists of 13,000 or so clones, with 78% occurring once and the leading ten covering about 4.3%.

The chain joins TRBV19 to TRBJ2-5; TRBD1 aligns across 7 bases. The source of this sequence is an adult with Crohn's disease. Sequencing was carried out using ileal tissue. Here the CDR3 DNA reads TGTGCCAGTAGTATAGGGCCCGTGGGGAAGGGGGCGAGGGAGACCCAGTACTTC. Residues: CASSIGPVGKGARETQYF. Full variable domain (missing parts from reference TRBV19 and TRBJ2-5): DGGITQSPKYLFRKEGQNVTLSCEQNLNHDAMYWYRQDPGQGLRLIYYSQIVNDFQKGDIAEGYSVSREKKESFPLTVTSAQKNPTAFYLCASSIGPVGKGARETQYFGPGTRLLVL.